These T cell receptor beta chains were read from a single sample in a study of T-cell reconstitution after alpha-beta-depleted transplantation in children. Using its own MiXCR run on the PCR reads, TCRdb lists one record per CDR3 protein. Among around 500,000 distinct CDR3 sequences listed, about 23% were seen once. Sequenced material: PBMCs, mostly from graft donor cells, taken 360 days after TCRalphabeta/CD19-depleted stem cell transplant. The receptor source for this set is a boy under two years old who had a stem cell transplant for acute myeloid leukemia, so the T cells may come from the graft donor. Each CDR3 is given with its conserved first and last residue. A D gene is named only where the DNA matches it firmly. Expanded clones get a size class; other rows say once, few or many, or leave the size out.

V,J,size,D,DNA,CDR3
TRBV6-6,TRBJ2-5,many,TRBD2,TGTGCCAGCAGTTACTCGGGGGGGGAGACCCAGTACTTC,CASSYSGGETQYF
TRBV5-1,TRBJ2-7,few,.,TGCGCCAGCAGCGGCAGGACAGACGAGCAGTACTTC,CASSGRTDEQYF
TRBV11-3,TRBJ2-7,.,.,TGTGCCAGCAGCTTAGACCTACTCAGCTCCTACGAGCAGTACTTC,CASSLDLLSSYEQYF
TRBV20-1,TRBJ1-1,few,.,TGCAGTGCTGGAACAGGGCCGAACACTGAAGCTTTCTTT,CSAGTGPNTEAFF
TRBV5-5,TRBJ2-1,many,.,TGTGCCAGCAGCCCCTCCTTTGAGCAGTTCTTC,CASSPSFEQFF
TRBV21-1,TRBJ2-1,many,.,TGTGCCAGCAGCAAAGAAGGTTTCTACAATGAGCAGTTCTTC,CASSKEGFYNEQFF
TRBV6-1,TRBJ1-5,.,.,TGTGCCAGCAGTCGGGAAGGTCGGAATCAGCCCCAGCATTTT,CASSREGRNQPQHF
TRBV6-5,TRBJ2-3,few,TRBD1,TGTGCCAGCAGTTCGGGACAGACCAAGACAGATACGCAGTATTTT,CASSSGQTKTDTQYF
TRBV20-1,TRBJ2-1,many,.,TGCAGTGCTAGATCTGCGACCGGAGGGATTAATGAGCAGTTCTTC,CSARSATGGINEQFF
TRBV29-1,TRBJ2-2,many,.,TGCAGCGTTGACGACAGGAACACCGGGGAGCTGTTTTTT,CSVDDRNTGELFF
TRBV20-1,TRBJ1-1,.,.,TGCAGTGCTAGAGATCAACCGGGCTTGAACACTGAAGCTTTCTTT,CSARDQPGLNTEAFF
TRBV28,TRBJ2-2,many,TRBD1,TGTGCCAGCAGTCTAACTCCGGGACAGGGATCGTTTATGGACACCGGGGAGCTGTTTTTT,CASSLTPGQGSFMDTGELFF
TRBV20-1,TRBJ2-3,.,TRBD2,TGCAGTGCTAGCAGACTAGCGGGGGAGGTCACAGATACGCAGTATTTT,CSASRLAGEVTDTQYF
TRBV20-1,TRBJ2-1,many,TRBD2,TGCAGTGCTAGGTCCTCGGGACTAGCGGGGGAATACTACAATGAGCAGTTCTTC,CSARSSGLAGEYYNEQFF
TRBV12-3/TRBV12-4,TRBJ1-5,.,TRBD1,TGTGCCAGCAGTCCGGGACAGAGAAATCAGCCCCAGCATTTT,CASSPGQRNQPQHF
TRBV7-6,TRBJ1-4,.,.,TGTGCCAGCAGCCCTCACCCGGGACGGACGAATGAAAAACTGTTTTTT,CASSPHPGRTNEKLFF
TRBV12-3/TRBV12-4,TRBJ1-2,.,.,TGTGCCAGCAGTCCAAAGGGGCACAGGGAATCAAACTATGGCTACACCTTC,CASSPKGHRESNYGYTF
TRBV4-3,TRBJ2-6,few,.,TGCGCCAGCAGCCAAGATGCGGCCTCTGGGGCCAACGTCCTGACTTTC,CASSQDAASGANVLTF